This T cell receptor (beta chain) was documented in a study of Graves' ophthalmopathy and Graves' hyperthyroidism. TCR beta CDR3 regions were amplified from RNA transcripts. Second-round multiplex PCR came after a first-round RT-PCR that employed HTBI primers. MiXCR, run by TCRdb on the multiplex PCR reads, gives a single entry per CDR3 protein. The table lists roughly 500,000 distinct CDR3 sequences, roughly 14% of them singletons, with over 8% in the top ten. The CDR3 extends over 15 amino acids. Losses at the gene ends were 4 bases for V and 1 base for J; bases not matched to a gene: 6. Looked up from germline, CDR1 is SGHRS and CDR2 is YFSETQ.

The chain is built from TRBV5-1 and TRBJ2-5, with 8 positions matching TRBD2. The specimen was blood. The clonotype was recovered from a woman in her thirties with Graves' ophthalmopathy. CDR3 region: CASSPRGGPQETQYF. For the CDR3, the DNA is TGCGCCAGCAGCCCCCGCGGGGGGCCCCAAGAGACCCAGTACTTC.